This TCR beta chain originates from a study of spatial heterogeneity in lung cancer (dated 2019 in TCRdb). About the full investigation: More beta-chain than alpha-chain transcripts were consistently detected, likely reflecting higher beta-chain transcript abundance. Nonsynonymous mutation counts, determined by whole-exome sequencing of tumor tissue, were related to TCR repertoire features. In non-small cell lung cancer, the study made a quantitative comparison of TCR alpha and beta repertoires among multiple tumor regions, matched nontumor lung and blood. In the raw uncorrected reads, each unique combination of TCR and UMI appeared on average more than ten times. Both alpha and beta chains were TCR-sequenced in hundreds of tumor regions, around 65 matched nontumor lung samples and roughly 50 PBMC samples obtained at surgery.

Results and caveats for the whole study, not just this receptor: Ubiquitous expanded tumor TCRs showed up in blood more often at tumor resection than at routine follow-up. Additional single-cell paired TCR alpha and beta sequencing was considered necessary to confirm, at a functional level, the hypothesis that regional TCRs recognize regional mutations.

This clonotype occurred many times. Its antigen remains unidentified. The sample holds no much larger clone one base away, and base qualities are not on file. The time point label on this specimen signifies: sample taken at primary tumor resection. Donors were 70 or so patients with early-stage, untreated non-small cell lung cancer from the lung TRACERx cohort. Without any cell sorting, TCR sequencing was performed on whole RNA extracted either from tumor and nontumor lung tissue or from cryopreserved PBMC samples. Only patients with enough RNA available from two or more tumor regions were chosen for TCR sequencing. The method was 5' RACE. This sample was sequenced with a NextSeq 500. The TCR library protocol attached a unique molecular identifier to each TCR cDNA molecule to allow correction of PCR and sequencing errors. The authors processed their data as follows. TCR identification, UMI-based error correction and CDR3 extraction were all carried out with Decombinator tools. Expanded TCRs were defined as those above a frequency of 2 per 1,000, corresponding to the top 1% of the tumor frequency distribution. Each repertoire was subsampled 100 times to 5,000 TCRs, after which Renyi diversity was computed with the R vegan package. CDR3 similarity networks were constructed using string-kernel similarity of amino acid triplets, with links drawn between CDR3s whose pairwise similarity was above 0.82. TCRdb's own reprocessing of the public reads used fastp at Q25 and MiXCR and kept productive beta chains. Merged by CDR3 protein, the rows form single entries marked with the most common genes and DNA. The V and J calls and clone size are TCRdb's, not the authors'. This sample has roughly 79,000 distinct CDR3 sequences in its table, and 8% of those were observed once. The ten largest clones take up roughly 7% of the sample.

Sequenced here: PBMCs, sampled at surgery. The receptor was derived from a male donor with early-stage non-small cell lung cancer.

The nucleotide sequence is given as TGCAGCGTAACTCGTCTCTCTGGGGCCAACGTCCTGACTTTC. It specifies CSVTRLSGANVLTF. In this chain, TRBV29-1 is recombined with TRBJ2-6; the D gene cannot be named for sure. The V and J ends are trimmed by 6 bases and 0 bases, leaving 9 bases between them. The germline V gene specifies SQVTM as CDR1 and ANQGSEA as CDR2. The CDR3 starts with the cysteine, ends with the phenylalanine, and has 14 residues. The read is trimmed to its CDR3 DNA, 42 bases read in frame from base 1.